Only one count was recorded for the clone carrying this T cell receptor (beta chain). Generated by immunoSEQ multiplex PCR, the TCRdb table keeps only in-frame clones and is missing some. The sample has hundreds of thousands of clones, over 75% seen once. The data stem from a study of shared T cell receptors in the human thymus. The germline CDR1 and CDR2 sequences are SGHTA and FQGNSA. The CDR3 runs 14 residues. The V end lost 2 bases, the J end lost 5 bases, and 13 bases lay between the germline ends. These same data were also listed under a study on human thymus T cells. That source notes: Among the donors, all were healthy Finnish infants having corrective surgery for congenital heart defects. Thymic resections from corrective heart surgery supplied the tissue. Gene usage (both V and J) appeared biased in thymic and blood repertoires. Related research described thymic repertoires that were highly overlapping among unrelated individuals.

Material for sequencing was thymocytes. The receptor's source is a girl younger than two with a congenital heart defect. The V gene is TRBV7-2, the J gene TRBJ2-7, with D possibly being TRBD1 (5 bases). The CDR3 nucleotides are TGTGCCAGCAGCTTATACCCCAGGGCTCACGAGCAGTACTTC. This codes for CASSLYPRAHEQYF.